This is a list of T cell receptor beta chains from one sample in a study of sequential checkpoint blockade in melanoma. Only in-frame clones appear in the TCRdb table, and some are missing; sequencing was by immunoSEQ multiplex PCR. The top ten clones hold roughly 20% of a sample with under 25,000 clones, around 67% of them seen once. Sequences were derived from CD8+ T cells sorted from blood (inferred from file names), sampled from a patient given nivolumab and ipilimumab in sequence. Every receptor here comes from a human donor with melanoma. Each CDR3 is given with its conserved first and last residue.

CDR3 protein: CASSFQGTGELFF
J gene: TRBJ2-2
V gene: TRBV6-6

CDR3 protein: CASSEALGLTGFGEQFF
J gene: TRBJ2-1
V gene: TRBV2

CDR3 protein: CAWSEWGMNTEAFF
J gene: TRBJ1-1
V gene: TRBV30

CDR3 protein: CASSATGQGMADETQYF
J gene: TRBJ2-5
V gene: TRBV28

CDR3 protein: CASSFSTGDQPQHF
J gene: TRBJ1-5
V gene: TRBV7-9

CDR3 protein: CASSLHRTSGFTEQYF
J gene: TRBJ2-7
V gene: TRBV4-3

CDR3 protein: CASITVFARGQETQYF
J gene: TRBJ2-5
V gene: TRBV7-8

CDR3 protein: CASSVWLAGTGELFF
J gene: TRBJ2-2
V gene: TRBV6-1

CDR3 protein: CASSILAFNEQFF
J gene: TRBJ2-1
V gene: TRBV19

CDR3 protein: CASSLPSSGSVYEQYF
J gene: TRBJ2-7
V gene: TRBV7-2

CDR3 protein: CASATGLGANVLTF
J gene: TRBJ2-6
V gene: TRBV2

CDR3 protein: CASSVEPGQGAGELFF
J gene: TRBJ2-2
V gene: TRBV9

CDR3 protein: CASSHPLASGRADTQYF
J gene: TRBJ2-3
V gene: TRBV4-1

CDR3 protein: CASSLETSAYNEQFF
J gene: TRBJ2-1
V gene: TRBV5-4

CDR3 protein: CASSVGVAGGPDPMDTQYF
J gene: TRBJ2-3
V gene: TRBV9

CDR3 protein: CASSPESGGRETQYF
J gene: TRBJ2-5
V gene: TRBV6-4

CDR3 protein: CASSPLHSSSYNEQFF
J gene: TRBJ2-1
V gene: TRBV5-6

CDR3 protein: CASSIGGGAGNEQFF
J gene: TRBJ2-1
V gene: TRBV19

CDR3 protein: CASSLNPPAEAFF
J gene: TRBJ1-1
V gene: TRBV19

CDR3 protein: CASSASRDRVGYEQYF
J gene: TRBJ2-7
V gene: TRBV9

CDR3 protein: CASSTWTSGSTYEQYF
J gene: TRBJ2-7
V gene: TRBV4-1

CDR3 protein: CASSVLAGGPVEQFF
J gene: TRBJ2-1
V gene: TRBV7-6

CDR3 protein: CAISGGAGQAFF
J gene: TRBJ1-1
V gene: TRBV10-3

CDR3 protein: CASSYGQAYGYTF
J gene: TRBJ1-2
V gene: TRBV5-6

CDR3 protein: CASSPGRGSYNEQFF
J gene: TRBJ2-1
V gene: TRBV5-6

CDR3 protein: CASTRGIGTGELFF
J gene: TRBJ2-2
V gene: TRBV2

CDR3 protein: CAWSTGTGGYEQYF
J gene: NA
V gene: TRBV30

CDR3 protein: CASSYGGYGEQYF
J gene: TRBJ2-7
V gene: TRBV5-1

CDR3 protein: CASGGRGANTEAFF
J gene: TRBJ1-1
V gene: TRBV7-9

CDR3 protein: CASGTDRGYGYGYTF
J gene: TRBJ1-2
V gene: TRBV28

CDR3 protein: CASSSFLGGYTEAFF
J gene: TRBJ1-1
V gene: TRBV6-1

CDR3 protein: CASTDSIYGYTF
J gene: TRBJ1-2
V gene: TRBV6-5

CDR3 protein: CASSYTGTGGSPLHF
J gene: TRBJ1-6
V gene: TRBV11-3

CDR3 protein: CASSMVQSNEQFF
J gene: TRBJ2-1
V gene: TRBV19

CDR3 protein: CASSLDRGGNIQYF
J gene: TRBJ2-4
V gene: TRBV7-6

CDR3 protein: CASSYSKGDEQYF
J gene: TRBJ2-7
V gene: TRBV6-5

CDR3 protein: CASSYADSMNTEAFF
J gene: TRBJ1-1
V gene: TRBV6-5

CDR3 protein: CASSARGPDRTFSGANVLTF
J gene: TRBJ2-6
V gene: TRBV9

CDR3 protein: CASSNDGAGGYGYTF
J gene: TRBJ1-2
V gene: TRBV7-9

CDR3 protein: CASSLPAGPNTGELFF
J gene: TRBJ2-2
V gene: TRBV28